One and the same sample provided the 14 T cell receptor beta chains below, sequenced in a study of T cell responses to AZD1222 COVID-19 vaccine. Data came from immunoSEQ multiplex PCR; TCRdb stores just in-frame clones and leaves some out. The sample lists approximately 100,000 clones, approximately 87% occurring once. Sequenced here: peripheral blood, sampled on day 0 of AZD1222 vaccination. The receptors shown here come from an adult in good health.

This clone was detected once. J is TRBJ2-3 and V is TRBV5-4; 7 nucleotides match TRBD1. The junction had 7 bases not matched to a gene; V was cut back by 5 bases and J by 1 base. The CDR3 extends over 15 amino acids. Germline-derived CDR1 and CDR2 are SGHNT and YYREEE (reference sequence). CDR3 sequence (DNA): TGTGCCAGCAGGCCAGGGGGTGGGGGCACAGATACGCAGTATTTT. Its protein is CASRPGGGGTDTQYF.

The chain carries TRBV30 and TRBJ2-6; no firm D call. Germline V gene data show CDR1 as GTSNPN and CDR2 as SVGIG (reference sequence). CDR3 length equals 13 residues. V gave up 4 bases and J gave up 1 base, with 5 bases separating them. The CDR3 bases are TGTGCCTGGAAACTATCTGGGGCCAACGTCCTGACTTTC. Translating it yields CAWKLSGANVLTF.

V usage is TRBV30 and J usage is TRBJ2-1; D gene uncertain. The V gene lost 2 bases and the J gene lost 8 bases, with 10 bases spanning the gap. This CDR3 is built from 12 residues. Looked up from germline, CDR1 is GTSNPN and CDR2 is SVGIG (reference sequence). The DNA of the CDR3 is TGTGCCTGGAGTTGGAGTGGCGATGAGCAGTTCTTC. It translates to CAWSWSGDEQFF. The whole variable domain, remainder taken from reference TRBV30 and TRBJ2-1, is SQTIHQWPATLVQPVGSPLSLECTVEGTSNPNLYWYRQAAGRGLQLLFYSVGIGQISSEVPQNLSASRPQDRQFILSSKKLLLSDSGFYLCAWSWSGDEQFFGPGTRLTVL.

Notes on this clone: Within the sample, other DNA sequences also encode this same CDR3. V and J are TRBV7-2 and TRBJ2-7, with D unclear. CDR1 is SGHTA, CDR2 FQGNSA, per germline. The CDR3 loop spans 11 amino acids. V lost 3 bases and J 7 bases, leaving 7 bases between the germline ends. This CDR3 reads CASSFLGEQYF. The CDR3 DNA is TGTGCCAGCAGCTTTTTGGGGGAGCAGTACTTC.

The rearrangement joins TRBV5-4 to TRBJ2-7; D perhaps matches TRBD2 (5 bases). V was clipped by 4 bases and J by 3 bases, with 17 bases between them. The CDR3 runs 15 residues. The germline gives CDR1 SGHNT, CDR2 YYREEE (reference sequence). The CDR3 protein is CASSASPTGDYEQYF. The CDR3 DNA sequence: TGTGCCAGCAGCGCCTCCCCCACCGGGGACTACGAGCAGTACTTC.

This clone was recorded a few times. The chain combines TRBV12-5 with TRBJ1-3; the match to TRBD1 covers 8 bases. Germline CDR1 LGHNT, CDR2 FRNRAP. The CDR3 extends over 19 amino acids. Losses at the gene ends were 4 bases for V and 4 bases for J; bases not matched to a gene: 18. The CDR3 loop is CASGSQDRAVSGIGNTIYF. CDR3 in DNA: TGTGCTAGTGGTTCGCAGGACAGGGCGGTTTCAGGTATCGGAAACACCATATATTTT. The whole variable domain, remainder taken from reference TRBV12-5 and TRBJ1-3, is DARVTQTPRHKVTEMGQEVTMRCQPILGHNTVFWYRQTMMQGLELLAYFRNRAPLDDSGMPKDRFSAEMPDATLATLKIQPSEPRDSAVYFCASGSQDRAVSGIGNTIYFGEGSWLTVV.

The chain uses TRBV18 and TRBJ2-7, with TRBD1 matching 9 bases. Germline V gene data show CDR1 as KGHSH and CDR2 as LQKENI. The CDR3 covers 14 residues. J lost 2 bases, V lost 4 bases, and 3 bases had no gene match. The CDR3 DNA is TGTGCCAGCTCACAGGGACAGGGAGCCTACGAGCAGTACTTC. Residues: CASSQGQGAYEQYF. The full variable domain, with the rest looked up from reference TRBV18 and TRBJ2-7, is NAGVMQNPRHLVRRRGQEARLRCSPMKGHSHVYWYRQLPEEGLKFMVYLQKENIIDESGMPKERFSAEFPKEGPSILRIQQVVRGDSAAYFCASSQGQGAYEQYFGPGTRLTVT.

The CDR3 nucleotides read TGTGCCAGCAGTTCATCCGGGACTAGCCGCAGCTACGAGCAGTACTTC. As protein: CASSSSGTSRSYEQYF. J is TRBJ2-7 and V is TRBV28; 9 bases map to TRBD2. The J segment lost 3 bases and the V segment lost 4 bases, leaving 10 bases of the junction unmatched. The CDR3 has 16 residues. Per the germline V gene, CDR1 is MDHEN and CDR2 is SYDVKM.

This rearrangement joins TRBV7-2 to TRBJ2-5; 11 nucleotides line up with TRBD2. Germline CDR1 reads SGHTA; CDR2 reads FQGNSA. This CDR3 region has 16 residues. After removal of 3 bases from V and 7 bases from J, the junction contained 10 bases not matched to a gene. In DNA form, the CDR3 reads TGTGCCAGCAGCTTTGGGACTAGCGGATCGCCTGGGACCCAGTACTTC. Encoded protein: CASSFGTSGSPGTQYF.

This chain connects TRBV6-5 to TRBJ2-3, with D tentatively TRBD1 (6 bases). V was pared by 11 bases and J by 1 base, with 19 bases between. This CDR3 spans 15 amino acids. The V gene's germline CDR1 is MNHEY and CDR2 SVGAGI. The CDR3 DNA sequence: TGTGCCTCCGGGACACCATCGTGGGGCACAGATACGCAGTATTTT. It is translated as CASGTPSWGTDTQYF.

The chain joins TRBV19 to TRBJ2-7, with D possibly called TRBD1 or TRBD2 (5 bases each). The CDR3 sequence is 13 residues long. Germline V gene lookup returns CDR1 LNHDA and CDR2 SQIVND (reference sequence). Trimming removed 5 bases from V and 10 bases from J, with 18 bases in between. The CDR3 sequence is CASSPGGGREQYF. CDR3 bases: TGTGCCAGTAGTCCTGGTGGGGGTCGAGAACAGTACTTC.

J is TRBJ1-5 and V is TRBV28; no clear D. Germline assignment: CDR1 MDHEN and CDR2 SYDVKM. The CDR3 sequence is 11 residues long. The V gene lost 10 bases and the J gene lost 11 bases, with 15 bases spanning the gap. CDR3 amino acids: CATHGDLSQHF. The CDR3 region has the DNA TGTGCCACCCACGGTGACCTCTCCCAGCATTTT.

This sequence joins TRBV9 and TRBJ1-6; D not resolved. The ends were cut back, 0 bases at V and 5 bases at J, with 6 bases in the middle. Per the germline V gene, CDR1 is SGDLS and CDR2 is YYNGEE. The CDR3 has 14 amino acids. The CDR3 nucleotides read TGTGCCAGCAGCGTAGACCGGAATAATTCACCCCTCCACTTT. This sequence encodes CASSVDRNNSPLHF.

The chain has TRBV19 and TRBJ1-3; no clear D gene. V lost 3 bases to trimming and J lost 0 bases, with 9 bases between them. The CDR3 loop spans 15 amino acids. Germline values: CDR1 LNHDA, CDR2 SQIVND (reference sequence). CDR3 protein: CASSITGLSGNTIYF. In DNA form, the CDR3 reads TGTGCCAGTAGTATCACGGGCCTCTCTGGAAACACCATATATTTT.